The 19 T cell receptor beta chains below were found in one sample sequenced in a study of beta chain features in type 1 diabetes. Findings of the study overall: Shorter TCRB CDR3s, moderately but significantly so, marked every one of the four CD4+ subsets in Type 1 diabetes patients.

Of the isolated RNA, all was reverse transcribed, and so the sequenced material was expressed TCRB transcripts. Profiling relied on immunoSEQ multiplex PCR, and the TCRdb table lists in-frame clones only, not all of them. The repertoire holds 330,000 or so clones, 10% to 15% seen once, with about 0.01% in the top ten. These receptors' targets are unknown. Input material: naive CD4+ T cells from blood. The receptors shown here come from a woman aged 18-35 years with type 1 diabetes.

In this sample, this clone turned up a few times. The chain recombines TRBV18 with TRBJ1-1; no definite D call. Trimming took off 3 bases at V and 1 base at J, with 9 bases between the two ends. The CDR3 is made up of 14 amino acids. From germline, CDR1 is KGHSH and CDR2 LQKENI. CDR3 sequence reads: CASSPNSPNTEAFF. The CDR3 nucleotides read TGTGCCAGCTCACCTAACAGCCCGAACACTGAAGCTTTCTTT.

This clone has just a few counts. This rearrangement joins TRBV29-1 to TRBJ1-2; D might be TRBD1 (5 bases). The CDR3 runs 15 residues. Per the germline V gene, CDR1 is SQVTM and CDR2 is ANQGSEA. Trimming shortened V by 0 bases and J by 2 bases, and 13 bases separated the two germline ends. CDR3 DNA sequence: TGCAGCGTTGAAGATCTATTTCGGGGGAACTATGGCTACACCTTC. Translated: CSVEDLFRGNYGYTF.

This clone came up a few times. The CDR3 loop reads CASGFSTDTQYF. The CDR3 region has the DNA TGTGCCAGCGGCTTTTCCACAGATACGCAGTATTTT. The chain has TRBV27 and TRBJ2-3; D is unresolved. The CDR3 loop spans 12 amino acids. V was pared by 8 bases and J by 2 bases, with 8 bases between. Germline V gene sequence: CDR1 MNHEY, CDR2 SMNVEV (reference sequence).

This clone was seen more than once but under ten times. This sequence joins TRBV19 and TRBJ1-2; D is undetermined. Germline V gene data show CDR1 as LNHDA and CDR2 as SQIVND (reference sequence). V lost 6 bases to trimming and J lost 5 bases, with 10 bases between them. This CDR3 contains 12 residues. The CDR3 region has the DNA TGTGCCAGTAGCCAGGTTCCTTATGGCTACACCTTC. This sequence encodes CASSQVPYGYTF.

V is TRBV30 and J is TRBJ1-2, with TRBD1 matching 7 bases. CDR3 length: 11 amino acids. V lost 5 bases, J lost 8 bases, and 5 bases stayed unmatched. Germline loops: CDR1 GTSNPN, CDR2 SVGIG (reference sequence). DNA for the CDR3: TGTGCCTGGGACAGGGATAGCGGCTACACCTTC. Its translation: CAWDRDSGYTF.

The chain joins TRBV18 to TRBJ2-7; 9 bases align to TRBD1. V shed 4 bases, J shed 5 bases, and the junction held 9 bases outside the gene matches. The germline V gene has CDR1 KGHSH and CDR2 LQKENI. The CDR3 is 15 amino acids. The CDR3 DNA reads TGTGCCAGCTCACAAAGCGACAGGGGGTTCGACGAGCAGTACTTC. This translates into CASSQSDRGFDEQYF.

The V call is TRBV11-3, the J call TRBJ1-1; 7 bases map to TRBD1. V trimming: 6 bases; J trimming: 2 bases; junction bases outside the gene matches: 6. The CDR3 consists of 14 residues. CDR1 is SGHNT, CDR2 YENEEA, per germline. The CDR3 DNA is TGTGCCAGCAGGAGACAGGGCGTCAACACTGAAGCTTTCTTT. As protein: CASRRQGVNTEAFF. Using reference TRBV11-3 and TRBJ1-1 for the parts outside the CDR3, the full variable domain is EAGVVQSPRYKIIEKKQPVAFWCNPISGHNTLYWYLQNLGQGPELLIRYENEEAVDDSQLPKDRFSAERLKGVDSTLKIQPAELGDSAVYLCASRRQGVNTEAFFGQGTRLTVV.

DNA for the CDR3: TGTGCCATCAGTGAGTCGGGCGGGAGAGGCCACGAGCAGTACTTC. Encoded protein: CAISESGGRGHEQYF. The V gene is TRBV10-3, the J gene TRBJ2-7; 7 bases fit TRBD2. The CDR3 spans 15 residues. The germline V gene encodes CDR1 ENHRY and CDR2 SYGVKD. The V and J ends lost 0 bases and 5 bases, in that order; junction bases with no gene match: 7.

This clone was detected only a few times. This chain links TRBV10-3 with TRBJ2-1; 14 bases are shared with TRBD2. V gave up 7 bases and J gave up 10 bases; unmatched junction bases: 9. The CDR3 sequence is 15 residues long. Germline assignment: CDR1 ENHRY and CDR2 SYGVKD. As DNA, the CDR3 is TGTGCCATCAACCCGGGACTAGCGGGAGAAAGGGAGCAGTTCTTC. This encodes CAINPGLAGEREQFF.

This clone was counted only a few times. The J gene is TRBJ1-5, the V gene TRBV18; 7 positions match TRBD1. The V gene end was trimmed by 0 bases and the J gene end by 5 bases; junction bases not matched to a gene: 4. From germline, CDR1 is KGHSH and CDR2 LQKENI. The CDR3 has 15 residues. The CDR3 nucleotides are TGTGCCAGCTCACCACCGGGACAGCGTTATCAGCCCCAGCATTTT. Its translation: CASSPPGQRYQPQHF.

The J gene is TRBJ1-1, the V gene TRBV29-1; weak D call: TRBD1 (6 bases). This CDR3 region has 13 residues. Germline assignment: CDR1 SQVTM and CDR2 ANQGSEA. V was cut by 6 bases and J by 0 bases, with 11 bases left in between. CDR3 DNA sequence: TGCAGCGTCCGAGGACAGATGAACACTGAAGCTTTCTTT. Its translation: CSVRGQMNTEAFF. Together with reference TRBV29-1 and TRBJ1-1, the CDR3 gives the full variable domain: SAVISQKPSRDICQRGTSLTIQCQVDSQVTMMFWYRQQPGQSLTLIATANQGSEATYESGFVIDKFPISRPNLTFSTLTVSNMSPEDSSIYLCSVRGQMNTEAFFGQGTRLTVV.

This clone was seen more than once but under ten times. V and J are TRBV18 and TRBJ2-6; perhaps TRBD1 as D (6 bases). The germline gives CDR1 KGHSH, CDR2 LQKENI. The V gene lost 5 bases and the J gene lost 4 bases, with 12 bases spanning the gap. This CDR3 is built from 15 residues. CDR3 amino acids: CASSEQGSGANVLTF. In nucleotides, the CDR3 is TGTGCCAGCTCAGAACAGGGATCCGGGGCCAACGTCCTGACTTTC.

The chain uses TRBV29-1 and TRBJ1-2; D is possibly TRBD1 (5 bases). CDR1 is SQVTM and CDR2 is ANQGSEA in the germline V gene. The CDR3 sequence is 11 residues long. The CDR3 DNA sequence: TGCAGTGCTAAGGGGAACTATGGCTACACCTTC. Its protein is CSAKGNYGYTF.

CDR3: CASSFGSKETQYF. The DNA of the CDR3 is TGTGCCAGCAGCTTTGGGAGTAAAGAGACCCAGTACTTC. This chain links TRBV7-8 with TRBJ2-5; TRBD2 is a possible D gene (5 bases). V dropped 3 bases and J dropped 3 bases, with 8 bases sitting between them. CDR1 SGHVS and CDR2 FQNEAQ come from the germline V gene. This CDR3 has 13 amino acids.

In this sample, this clone turned up a few times. The DNA for the CDR3 is TGCAGCGCAGGTGGTCACGGGGAGCTGTTTTTT. Translated: CSAGGHGELFF. V gene TRBV29-1 combines with J gene TRBJ2-2; D gene uncertain. The CDR3 consists of 11 residues. V dropped 7 bases and J dropped 7 bases, with 10 bases sitting between them. Germline-derived CDR1 and CDR2 are SQVTM and ANQGSEA.

J is TRBJ2-7 and V is TRBV10-3, with a possible D match to TRBD2 (6 bases). Germline CDR1 and CDR2: ENHRY and SYGVKD. The CDR3 runs 14 residues. V dropped 4 bases and J dropped 7 bases, with 17 bases sitting between them. Written as DNA, the CDR3 is TGTGCCATCAGTGGGACTACTGAACTCTCTGAGCAGTACTTC. Protein product: CAISGTTELSEQYF.

V gene TRBV25-1 combines with J gene TRBJ1-2; D may be TRBD1 (5 bases). This CDR3 contains 15 residues. Germline V lookup: CDR1 MGHDK, CDR2 SYGVNS. With 0 bases removed from V and 6 bases from J, the gap between germline ends came to 14 bases. The CDR3 DNA follows: TGTGCCAGCAGTGAATATCGGGGGATGAGAGATGGCTACACCTTC. Its translation is CASSEYRGMRDGYTF.

This clone was seen more than once but under ten times. The J gene is TRBJ2-7, the V gene TRBV7-2; 7 bases align to TRBD1. This CDR3 contains 17 residues. The V gene end was trimmed by 5 bases and the J gene end by 0 bases; junction bases not matched to a gene: 13. Germline V CDR1 and CDR2: SGHTA, FQGNSA. The CDR3 nucleotides read TGTGCCAGCAGCGTTTATATTCTCTGGGACAGCTCCTACGAGCAGTACTTC. Translation: CASSVYILWDSSYEQYF.

V and J are TRBV9 and TRBJ2-5; 9 bases match TRBD2. The CDR3 covers 15 residues. CDR1 and CDR2 from the germline V gene are SGDLS and YYNGEE. Trimming removed 0 bases from V and 4 bases from J; junction bases left unmatched: 4. The CDR3 region has the DNA TGTGCCAGCAGCGTAGGTAGCGGGAGTCTAGAGACCCAGTACTTC. It encodes CASSVGSGSLETQYF.